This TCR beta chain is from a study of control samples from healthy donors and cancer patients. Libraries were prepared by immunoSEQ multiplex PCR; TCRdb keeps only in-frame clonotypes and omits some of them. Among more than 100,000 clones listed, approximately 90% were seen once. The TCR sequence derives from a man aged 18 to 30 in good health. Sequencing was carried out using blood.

CDR3 sequence: CASSEFQGPGSPLHF. In DNA form, the CDR3 reads TGTGCCAGCAGCGAATTCCAGGGGCCGGGGTCACCCCTCCACTTT. This rearrangement joins TRBV14 to TRBJ1-6; a possible D gene is TRBD1 (6 bases). The CDR3 is 15 residues long. Per germline, CDR1 SGHDN and CDR2 FVKESK. V lost 5 bases, J lost 10 bases, and 18 bases lay in between.